This T cell receptor beta chain originates from a study of shared clonotypes between healthy human individuals. Study-level points and caveats: Having only a few donors restricted how much genetic and exposure-history diversity was captured.

To note about this clone: What it binds is not known.

Trimming removed 5 bases at V and 7 bases at J, with 10 bases between. The CDR3 runs 11 residues. Germline values: CDR1 DFQATT, CDR2 SNEGSKA (reference sequence). A CD45RA-negative memory subset and a CD45RA+ naive subset were separated from the CD4+ cells. Only in-frame clones appear in the TCRdb table, and some are missing; sequencing was by immunoSEQ multiplex PCR. Counted here are about 2.3 million clones, just over 90% occurring once; the ten biggest clones make up about 0.37%. This clonotype was obtained from a man younger than 30 in good health. Some clones in this sample may be carry-over from other donors' samples. The rearrangement uses TRBV20-1 and TRBJ2-3, with a possible D match to TRBD2 (5 bases). Sequencing was performed on naive CD4+ T cells from PBMCs. Subset denoted: CD45RA+ positively selected. CDR3 nucleotide sequence: TGCAGTGCTCCGGACTTGTATACGCAGTATTTT. It encodes CSAPDLYTQYF.